Described below is a single T cell receptor beta chain sequence and its context. Antigen unknown. The data were obtained in a study of T cell responses to AZD1222 COVID-19 vaccine. Study-level findings and limits: Repertoire collection took place solely once the T cell response had peaked. There were mostly white British donors and more females than males, and clonal diversity was possibly underestimated. The study found Spike-specific TCR breadth and depth rose after two AZD1222 doses. Baseline serology detected seropositivity in only a handful of AZD1222 recipients.

Here immunoSEQ multiplex PCR was the method, and the copy in TCRdb shows in-frame clones only, minus some. The sample carries under 150,000 clones, 91% recorded once. The CDR3 loop spans 15 amino acids. After removal of 4 bases from V and 3 bases from J, the junction contained 7 bases not matched to a gene. The germline V gene encodes CDR1 SGHDN and CDR2 FVKESK. The TCR comes from an adult in good health. J is TRBJ1-1 and V is TRBV14; 8 bases are a match to TRBD1. The specimen was peripheral blood, collected on day 0 of AZD1222 vaccination. CDR3 protein: CASSLRTGRDTEAFF. CDR3 in DNA: TGTGCCAGCAGCCTCCGGACAGGGAGGGACACTGAAGCTTTCTTT.